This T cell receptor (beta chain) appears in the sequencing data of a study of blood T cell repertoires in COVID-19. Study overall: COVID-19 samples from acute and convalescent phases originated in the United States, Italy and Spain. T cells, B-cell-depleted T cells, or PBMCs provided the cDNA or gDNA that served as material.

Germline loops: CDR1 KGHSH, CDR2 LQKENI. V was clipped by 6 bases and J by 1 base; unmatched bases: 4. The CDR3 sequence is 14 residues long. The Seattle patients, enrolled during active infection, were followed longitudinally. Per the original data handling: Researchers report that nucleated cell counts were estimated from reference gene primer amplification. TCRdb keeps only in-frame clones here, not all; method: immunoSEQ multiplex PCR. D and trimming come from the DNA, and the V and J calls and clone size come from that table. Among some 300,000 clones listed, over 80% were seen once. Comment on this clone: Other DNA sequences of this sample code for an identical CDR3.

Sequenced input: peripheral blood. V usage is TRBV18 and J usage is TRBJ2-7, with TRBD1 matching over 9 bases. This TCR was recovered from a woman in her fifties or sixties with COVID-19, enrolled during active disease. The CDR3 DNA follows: TGTGCCAGCTCTCCCGGGACAGGGTCCTACGAGCAGTACTTC. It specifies CASSPGTGSYEQYF.